Included here is one TCR beta chain sequence, with context. The antigen it binds to is not known. Compared with germline, one end of the junction differs, possibly owing to a read error. The protocol used for the library was the immunoSEQ multiplex PCR assay. TCRdb holds this immuneACCESS table with in-frame rearrangements only. Some clones are missing; in checked studies, unresolved V genes explain under half, and the rest has no known cause. Within this sample are approximately 150,000 clones, with around 94% of them counted one time only. Of the sample, 14% is held by the ten largest clones. This entry comes from a study of control samples from healthy donors and cancer patients (TCRdb year 2020). The CDR3, from cysteine to phenylalanine, totals 11 residues. Only the CDR3 DNA stays, 33 bases, in frame from base 1. CDR1 and CDR2, per the germline V gene, are KGHDR and SFDVKD.

The chain couples TRBV24-1 to TRBJ1-1, and the D gene may be TRBD1, 5 bases matching. The receptor's source is a man aged 55-75 years with colorectal cancer. Sequencing was done on a sample of PBMCs. The CDR3 region has the sequence CTTSDTGAAIF. The bases read TGTACCACCAGTGATACCGGGGCCGCGATCTTT.